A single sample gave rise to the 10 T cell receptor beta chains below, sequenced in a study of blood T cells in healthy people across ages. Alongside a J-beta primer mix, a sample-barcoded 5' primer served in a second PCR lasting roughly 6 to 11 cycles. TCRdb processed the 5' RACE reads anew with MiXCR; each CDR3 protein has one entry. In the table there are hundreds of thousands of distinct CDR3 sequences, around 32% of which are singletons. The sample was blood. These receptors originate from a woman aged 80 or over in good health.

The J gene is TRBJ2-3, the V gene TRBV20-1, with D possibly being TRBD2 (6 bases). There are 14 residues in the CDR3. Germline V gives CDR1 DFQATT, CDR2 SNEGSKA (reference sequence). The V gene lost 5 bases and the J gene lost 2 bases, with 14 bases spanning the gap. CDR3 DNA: TGCAGTGCTGCGGGGTCCCGGGTCACAGATACGCAGTATTTT. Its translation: CSAAGSRVTDTQYF.

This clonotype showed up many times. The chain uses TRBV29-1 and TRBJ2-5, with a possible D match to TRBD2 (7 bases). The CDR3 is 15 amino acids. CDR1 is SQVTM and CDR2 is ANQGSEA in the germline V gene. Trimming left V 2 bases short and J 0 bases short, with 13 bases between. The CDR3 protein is CSVERGGTYQETQYF. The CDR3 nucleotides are TGCAGCGTTGAAAGGGGGGGGACGTACCAAGAGACCCAGTACTTC.

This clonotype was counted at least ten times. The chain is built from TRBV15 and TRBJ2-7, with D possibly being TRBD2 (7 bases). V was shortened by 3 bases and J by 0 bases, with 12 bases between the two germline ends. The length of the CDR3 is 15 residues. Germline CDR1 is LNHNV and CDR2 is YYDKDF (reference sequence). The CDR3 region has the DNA TGTGCCACCAGCAGGGGGGGGCAGGCCTCCTACGAGCAGTACTTC. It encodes CATSRGGQASYEQYF.

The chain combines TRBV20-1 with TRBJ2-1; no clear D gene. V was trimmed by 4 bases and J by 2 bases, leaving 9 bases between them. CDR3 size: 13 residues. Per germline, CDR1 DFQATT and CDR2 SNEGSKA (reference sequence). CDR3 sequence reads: CSATRYTYNEQFF. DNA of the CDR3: TGCAGTGCTACAAGGTACACCTACAATGAGCAGTTCTTC.

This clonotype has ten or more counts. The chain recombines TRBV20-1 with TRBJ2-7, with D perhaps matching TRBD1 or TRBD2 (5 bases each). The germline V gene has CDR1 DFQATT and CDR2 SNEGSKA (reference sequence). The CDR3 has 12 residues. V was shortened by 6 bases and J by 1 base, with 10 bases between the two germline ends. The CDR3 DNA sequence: TGCAGTGCGACCGGGACGTCCTACGAGCAGTACTTC. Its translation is CSATGTSYEQYF.

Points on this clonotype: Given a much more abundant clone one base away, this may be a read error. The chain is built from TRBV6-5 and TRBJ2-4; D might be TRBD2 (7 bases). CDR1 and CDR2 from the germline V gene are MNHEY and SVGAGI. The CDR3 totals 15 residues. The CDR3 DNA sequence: TGTGCCAGCAGCCCCGGACGGGGGGCTTCAAACAGTCAGTACTTC. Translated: CASSPGRGASNSQYF.

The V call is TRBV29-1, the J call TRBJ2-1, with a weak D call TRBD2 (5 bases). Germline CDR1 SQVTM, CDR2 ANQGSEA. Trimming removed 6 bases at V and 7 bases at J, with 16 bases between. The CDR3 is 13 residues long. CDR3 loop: CSVDFHSVNEQFF. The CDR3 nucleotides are TGCAGCGTGGACTTTCACTCCGTGAATGAGCAGTTCTTC.

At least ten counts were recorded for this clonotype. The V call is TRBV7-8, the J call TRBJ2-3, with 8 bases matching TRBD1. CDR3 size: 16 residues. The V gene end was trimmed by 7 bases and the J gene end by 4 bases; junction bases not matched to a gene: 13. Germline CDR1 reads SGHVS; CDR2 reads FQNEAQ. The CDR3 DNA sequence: TGTGCCAGCACCCCCCGGTCAGGGGGCTTCGCAGATACGCAGTATTTT. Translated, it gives CASTPRSGGFADTQYF.

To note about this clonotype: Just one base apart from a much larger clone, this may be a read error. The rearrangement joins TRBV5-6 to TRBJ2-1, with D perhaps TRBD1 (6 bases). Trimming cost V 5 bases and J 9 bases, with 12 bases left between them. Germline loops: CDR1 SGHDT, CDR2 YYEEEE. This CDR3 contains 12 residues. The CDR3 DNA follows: TGTGCCAGCAGGGGGACATGTGGTGAGCAGTTCTTC. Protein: CASRGTCGEQFF.

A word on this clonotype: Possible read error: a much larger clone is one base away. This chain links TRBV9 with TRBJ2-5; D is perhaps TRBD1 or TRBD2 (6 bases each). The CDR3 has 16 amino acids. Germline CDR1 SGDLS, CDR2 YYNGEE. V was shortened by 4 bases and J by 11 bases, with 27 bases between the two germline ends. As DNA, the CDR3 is TGTGCCAGCAGCATACAACTAGTGAGGGGGGAAAATGAGCAGTACTTC. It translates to CASSIQLVRGENEQYF.